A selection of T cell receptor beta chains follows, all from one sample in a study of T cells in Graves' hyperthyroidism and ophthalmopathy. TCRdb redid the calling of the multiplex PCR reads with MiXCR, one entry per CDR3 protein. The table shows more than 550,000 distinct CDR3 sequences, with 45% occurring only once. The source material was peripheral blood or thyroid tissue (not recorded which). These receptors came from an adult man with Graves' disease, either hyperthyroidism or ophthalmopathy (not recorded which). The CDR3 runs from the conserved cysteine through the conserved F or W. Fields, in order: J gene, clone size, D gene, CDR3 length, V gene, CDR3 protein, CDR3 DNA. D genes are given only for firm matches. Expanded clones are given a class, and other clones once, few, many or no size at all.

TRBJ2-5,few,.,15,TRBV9,CASSVGSGKQETQYF,TGTGCCAGCAGCGTCGGTTCCGGGAAACAAGAGACCCAGTACTTC
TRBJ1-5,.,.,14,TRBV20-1,CSARDMDSNQPQHF,TGCAGTGCTAGAGATATGGATAGCAATCAGCCCCAGCATTTT
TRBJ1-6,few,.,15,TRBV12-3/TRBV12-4,CASSYSGPRDSPLHF,TGTGCCAGCAGTTACTCAGGTCCTCGTGATTCACCCCTCCACTTT
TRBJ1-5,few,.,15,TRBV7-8,CASRVTGRLNQPQHF,TGTGCCAGCAGGGTGACAGGCCGACTGAATCAGCCCCAGCATTTT
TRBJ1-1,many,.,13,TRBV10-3,CAISEEQGVEAFF,TGTGCCATCAGTGAAGAACAGGGAGTTGAAGCTTTCTTT
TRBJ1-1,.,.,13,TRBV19,CASEDPVDTEAFF,TGTGCCAGCGAGGACCCGGTGGACACTGAAGCCTTCTTT
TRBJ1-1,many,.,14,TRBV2,CASSGRGGDTEAFF,TGTGCCAGCAGTGGTAGGGGAGGAGACACTGAAGCTTTCTTT
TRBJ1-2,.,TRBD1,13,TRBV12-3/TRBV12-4,CASSWGQNYGYTF,TGTGCCAGCAGTTGGGGACAGAACTATGGCTACACCTTC
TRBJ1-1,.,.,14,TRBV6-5,CASSYSTPDTEAFF,TGTGCCAGCAGTTACTCGACCCCGGACACTGAAGCTTTCTTT
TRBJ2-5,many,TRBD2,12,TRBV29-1,CSAGGNKETQYF,TGCAGCGCCGGGGGGAATAAAGAGACCCAGTACTTC
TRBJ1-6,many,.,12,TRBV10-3,CAIGGGNSPLHF,TGTGCCATCGGGGGCGGGAATTCACCCCTCCACTTT
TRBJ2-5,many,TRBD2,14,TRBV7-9,CASGRGGPQETQYF,TGTGCCAGCGGCCGGGGGGGTCCCCAAGAGACCCAGTACTTC
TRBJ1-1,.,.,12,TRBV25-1,CASVATRGDAFF,TGTGCCAGCGTAGCTACGAGGGGCGACGCTTTCTTT
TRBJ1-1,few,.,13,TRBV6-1,CASRPDWDTEAFF,TGTGCCAGCAGGCCCGACTGGGACACTGAAGCTTTCTTT
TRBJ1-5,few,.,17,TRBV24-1,CATSDTGGGDSNQPQHF,TGTGCCACCAGTGATACCGGGGGAGGTGATAGCAATCAGCCCCAGCATTTT
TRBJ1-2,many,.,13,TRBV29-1,CSVELLPSYGYTF,TGCAGCGTTGAACTGCTCCCATCATATGGCTACACCTTC
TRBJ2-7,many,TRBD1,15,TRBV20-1,CSARTGTGIPYEQYF,TGCAGTGCTAGAACCGGGACAGGGATCCCCTACGAGCAGTACTTC
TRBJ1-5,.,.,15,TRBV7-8,CASSYRPGTNQPQHF,TGTGCCAGCAGCTACCGACCGGGGACTAATCAGCCCCAGCATTTT
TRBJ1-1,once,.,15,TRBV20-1,CSARVTESGYTEAFF,TGCAGTGCTAGAGTGACAGAATCGGGGTACACTGAAGCTTTCTTT
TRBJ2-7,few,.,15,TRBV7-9,CASSLVWGSSYEQYF,TGTGCCAGCAGCTTGGTTTGGGGAAGCTCCTACGAGCAGTACTTC
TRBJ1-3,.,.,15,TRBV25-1,CASSELSSGGNTIYF,TGTGCCAGCAGTGAATTAAGTTCCGGGGGAAACACCATATATTTT
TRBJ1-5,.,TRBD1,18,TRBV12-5,CASGPPGQLPDSNQPQHF,TGTGCTAGTGGTCCTCCGGGACAGCTTCCGGATAGCAATCAGCCCCAGCATTTT
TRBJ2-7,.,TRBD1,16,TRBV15,CATSRGWGTEAYEQYF,TGTGCCACCAGCAGAGGGTGGGGGACAGAGGCCTACGAGCAGTACTTC
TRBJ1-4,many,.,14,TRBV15,CATSIGDTNEKLFF,TGTGCCACCAGCATCGGGGACACCAATGAAAAACTGTTTTTT
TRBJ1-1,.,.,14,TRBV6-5,CASIYDGGRTEAFF,TGTGCCAGCATTTACGACGGAGGACGCACTGAAGCTTTCTTT
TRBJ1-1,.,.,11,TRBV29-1,CNANLNTEAFF,TGCAACGCTAATTTGAACACTGAAGCTTTCTTT
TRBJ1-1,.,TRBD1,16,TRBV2,CASSPPGQGRNTEAFF,TGTGCCAGCAGTCCACCGGGACAGGGGAGGAACACTGAAGCTTTCTTT
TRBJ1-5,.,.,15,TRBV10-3,CAISESGLDNQPQHF,TGTGCCATCAGTGAGTCAGGGCTCGACAATCAGCCCCAGCATTTT
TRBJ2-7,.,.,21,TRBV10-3,CAISARDQQGSNSLHTYEQYF,TGTGCCATCAGTGCTAGAGATCAACAGGGATCCAACTCTTTACATACCTACGAGCAGTACTTC
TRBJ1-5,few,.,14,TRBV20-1,CSARDLSVPGPQHF,TGCAGTGCTAGAGATCTCTCAGTACCGGGGCCCCAGCATTTT
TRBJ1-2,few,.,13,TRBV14,CASSQAGASGYTF,TGTGCCAGCAGCCAAGCGGGGGCGAGTGGCTACACCTTC
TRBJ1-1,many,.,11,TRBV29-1,CSVDTNTEAFF,TGCAGCGTGGACACCAACACTGAAGCTTTCTTT
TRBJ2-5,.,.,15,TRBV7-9,CASGVGGTELKTQYF,TGTGCCAGCGGCGTAGGAGGGACAGAATTGAAGACCCAGTACTTC
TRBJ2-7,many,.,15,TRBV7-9,CASSSQAGQLYEQYF,TGTGCCAGCAGCTCCCAAGCTGGACAGCTCTACGAGCAGTACTTC
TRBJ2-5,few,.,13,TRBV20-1,CSARDDRQETQYF,TGCAGTGCTAGAGATGACAGACAAGAGACCCAGTACTTC
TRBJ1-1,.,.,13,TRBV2,CASSDRTATEAFF,TGTGCCAGCAGTGATCGGACGGCGACTGAAGCTTTCTTT
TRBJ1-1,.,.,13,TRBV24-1,CATSDGGRSEAFF,TGTGCCACCAGTGACGGGGGGCGTAGTGAAGCTTTCTTT
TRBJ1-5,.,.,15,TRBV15,CATSSGTEENQPQHF,TGTGCCACCAGCAGTGGAACAGAAGAAAATCAGCCCCAGCATTTT
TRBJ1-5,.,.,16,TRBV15,CATSSRTVAGSQPQHF,TGTGCCACCAGCAGCCGGACAGTGGCAGGTAGTCAGCCCCAGCATTTT
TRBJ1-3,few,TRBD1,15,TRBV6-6,CASSYSTGVGNTIYF,TGTGCCAGCAGTTATTCGACAGGGGTCGGAAACACCATATATTTT
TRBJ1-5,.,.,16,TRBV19,CASSTGSAVGNQPQHF,TGTGCCAGTAGTACGGGGTCGGCAGTAGGCAATCAGCCCCAGCATTTT
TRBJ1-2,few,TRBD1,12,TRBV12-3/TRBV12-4,CASRDRGDGYTF,TGTGCCAGTAGGGACAGGGGTGATGGCTACACCTTC
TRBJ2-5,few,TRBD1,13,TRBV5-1,CASSTQGWETQYF,TGCGCCAGCAGCACACAGGGGTGGGAGACCCAGTACTTC
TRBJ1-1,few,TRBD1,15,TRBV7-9,CASSLGRGRGAEAFF,TGTGCCAGCAGCTTAGGCAGGGGGAGAGGCGCTGAAGCTTTCTTT
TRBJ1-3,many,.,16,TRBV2,CASRVPGSKSGNTIYF,TGTGCCAGCAGGGTCCCGGGCAGCAAATCTGGAAACACCATATATTTT
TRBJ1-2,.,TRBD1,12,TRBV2,CARGTANYGYTF,TGTGCTAGAGGGACAGCTAACTATGGCTACACCTTC
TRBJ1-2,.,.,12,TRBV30,CAWSVWGHGYTF,TGTGCCTGGAGTGTATGGGGGCATGGCTACACCTTC
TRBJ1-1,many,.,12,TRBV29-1,CSVAGVGTEAFF,TGCAGCGTAGCAGGGGTGGGCACTGAAGCTTTCTTT
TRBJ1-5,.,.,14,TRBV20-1,CSASHSQYNQPQHF,TGCAGTGCTAGTCACAGCCAGTATAATCAGCCCCAGCATTTT
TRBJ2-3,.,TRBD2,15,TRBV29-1,CSGDYGLAIQDTQYF,TGCAGCGGAGATTACGGACTAGCGATTCAAGATACGCAGTATTTT
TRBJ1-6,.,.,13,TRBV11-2,CAWTSSYNSPLHF,TGTGCCTGGACTAGCTCCTATAATTCACCCCTCCACTTT
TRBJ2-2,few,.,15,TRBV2,CASRRAGRDTGELFF,TGTGCCAGCAGGAGGGCAGGTCGGGACACCGGGGAGCTGTTTTTT
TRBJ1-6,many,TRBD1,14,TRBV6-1,CASSETGVDSPLHF,TGTGCCAGCAGTGAAACAGGGGTGGATTCACCCCTCCACTTT
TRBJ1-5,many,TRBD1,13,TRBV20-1,CSGQEDSNQPQHF,TGCAGCGGACAGGAGGATAGCAATCAGCCCCAGCATTTT